This T cell receptor beta chain came from a study of CXCR3-negative and CXCR3-positive naive CD8 T cells. Study outcomes and limitations: For CXCR3-positive naive cells, TRB CDR3s were more hydrophobic than those of CXCR3-negative naive cells.

Investigators sorted each CD8+ T cell subset in triplicate, taking 300,000 cells each time. Remarks on this clonotype: Its antigen is undetermined.

This CDR3 comprises 17 residues. From germline, CDR1 is MNHEY and CDR2 SVGEGT. The libraries of TRB cDNA were constructed through 5' RACE using UMI labels. TCRdb re-called the 5' RACE reads, yielding one record per CDR3 amino acid sequence without DNA. This sample's clone table lists approximately 140,000 distinct CDR3 sequences. The genes are TRBV6-2 or TRBV6-3 and TRBJ1-2; the TCRdb call, TRBD1, lacks DNA for checking. The sequenced sample was naive CXCR3+ CD8+ T cells from blood. Specified subset: CD45RO-CCR7+CD27+CD95- naive CD8+ T cells expressing CXCR3 (TNR3+). This TCR derives from a human donor in good health. Some clones in this sample may be carry-over from other donors' samples. CDR3: CASSYVPLRGLAWGYTF.